This T cell receptor beta chain was documented in a study of blood T cell repertoires in COVID-19. Germline V gene data show CDR1 as LNHDA and CDR2 as SQIVND (reference sequence). With 5 bases removed from V and 9 bases from J, the gap between germline ends came to 13 bases. There are 12 residues in the CDR3. Original processing notes: Amplification from reference gene primers served as the basis for estimated nucleated cell counts. The protocol was immunoSEQ multiplex PCR, while the TCRdb copy is restricted to in-frame clones and leaves out a portion. For V, J and clone size, that table is used; D and trimming come from the DNA. The sample carries some 250,000 clones, 87% recorded once.

The chain has TRBV19 and TRBJ1-2, with D tentatively TRBD1 (6 bases). Sequencing input: peripheral blood. This clonotype was sampled from a man in his sixties who had recovered from COVID-19. The CDR3 DNA follows: TGTGCCAGTAGTCCAAACAGGGAGAGCTACACCTTC. It specifies CASSPNRESYTF.